This TCR beta chain originates from a study of blood T cell repertoires in COVID-19. Study details: There were acute and convalescent COVID-19 samples, and they came from the United States, Italy and Spain.

Under the authors' procedure: By means of reference gene primer amplification, nucleated cell counts were estimated. Clones were read by immunoSEQ multiplex PCR, and TCRdb kept only the in-frame ones, dropping some. D and trimming were read from the DNA, whereas the V and J calls and clone size are those reported in that table. The sample has about 350,000 clones; roughly 89% are singletons. Trimming cost V 0 bases and J 0 bases, with 9 bases left between them. Germline V gene data show CDR1 as SGHNT and CDR2 as YYREEE (reference sequence). The CDR3 is 15 amino acids. This clone came up once. The sequence was obtained from a man aged 25 to 40 with COVID-19, enrolled during active disease. The chain couples TRBV5-4 to TRBJ1-1; unclear D gene. The sample comprised peripheral blood. This chain's CDR3 is CASSLEEGMNTEAFF. CDR3 DNA sequence: TGTGCCAGCAGCTTGGAAGAGGGAATGAACACTGAAGCTTTCTTT.